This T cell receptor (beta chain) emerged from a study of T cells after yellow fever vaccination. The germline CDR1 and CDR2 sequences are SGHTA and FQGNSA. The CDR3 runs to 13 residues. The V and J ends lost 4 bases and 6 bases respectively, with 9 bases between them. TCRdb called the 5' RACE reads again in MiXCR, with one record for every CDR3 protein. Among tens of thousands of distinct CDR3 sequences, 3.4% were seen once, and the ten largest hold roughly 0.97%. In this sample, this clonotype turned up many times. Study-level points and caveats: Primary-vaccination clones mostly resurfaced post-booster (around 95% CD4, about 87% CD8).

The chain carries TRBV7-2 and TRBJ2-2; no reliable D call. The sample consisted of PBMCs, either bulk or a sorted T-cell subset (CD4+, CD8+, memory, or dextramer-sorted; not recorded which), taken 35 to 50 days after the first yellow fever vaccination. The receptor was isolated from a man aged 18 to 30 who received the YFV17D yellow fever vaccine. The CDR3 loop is CASSYLMAGELFF. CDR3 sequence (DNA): TGTGCCAGCAGCTACCTTATGGCCGGGGAGCTGTTTTTT.